The rows below give T cell receptor beta chains drawn from one sample of a study of blood T cell repertoires in COVID-19. Sequencing was performed with immunoSEQ multiplex PCR; in TCRdb, only in-frame clones are kept and a portion is missing. The sample records 300,000 to 450,000 clones, about 89% being singletons. The sequenced sample consisted of peripheral blood. The receptors come from a woman aged 25 to 45 with COVID-19, enrolled during active disease. The CDR3 runs from the conserved cysteine through the conserved F or W. D genes are given only for firm matches. Some rows have no size entry. The others give once, few or many, or a class for an expanded clone.

>.|.|TRBJ2-2|TRBV6-2/TRBV6-3
TGTGCCAGCAGCCCCGGGGGCACCGGGGAGCTGTTTTTT
CASSPGGTGELFF
>.|.|TRBJ2-7|TRBV20-1
TGCAGTGCTAGTACAGGGACGAGCTCCTACGAGCAGTACTTC
CSASTGTSSYEQYF
>TRBD1|.|TRBJ1-2|TRBV27
TGTGCCAGCTCAACAGGGGGATCTAACTATGGCTACACCTTC
CASSTGGSNYGYTF
>TRBD2|once|TRBJ2-1|TRBV24-1
TGTGCCACCAGTGATTCCGAAGCGGGACCCTACAATGAGCAGTTCTTC
CATSDSEAGPYNEQFF
>.|.|TRBJ1-5|TRBV4-3
TGCGCCAGCAGCCAAGAGCAGGGACAGCCCCAGCATTTT
CASSQEQGQPQHF
>.|.|TRBJ2-2|TRBV6-2/TRBV6-3
TGTGCCAGCAGTTACGCCTACAGGGTAGGCACCGGGGAGCTGTTTTTT
CASSYAYRVGTGELFF
>.|.|TRBJ1-6|TRBV27
TGTGCCAGCAGTCCCCAGGGCCCAAATTCACCCCTCCACTTT
CASSPQGPNSPLHF
>.|.|TRBJ2-7|TRBV6-2/TRBV6-3
TGTGCCAGCAGTAGAGGTAGAGGAGCCTACGAGCAGTACTTC
CASSRGRGAYEQYF
>TRBD2|.|TRBJ2-1|TRBV11-2
TGTGCCAGCAGCTCACTCCCGGGACTAGCGGGACTGAATGAGCAGTTCTTC
CASSSLPGLAGLNEQFF
>.|.|TRBJ1-5|TRBV25-1
TGTGCCAGCAGTGATCGGGGGGGAGGCGCCCAGCATTTT
CASSDRGGGAQHF
>TRBD2|few|TRBJ2-2|TRBV9
TGTGCCAGCAACGGACTAGCGGAACCGAACACCGGGGAGCTGTTTTTT
CASNGLAEPNTGELFF
>.|.|TRBJ1-2|TRBV27
TGTGCCAGCAGTTTATCGCCAGGGAACTATGGCTACACCTTC
CASSLSPGNYGYTF
>.|.|TRBJ1-1|TRBV5-1
TGCGCCAGCAGCTTTCAGGGTAATGAAGCTTTCTTT
CASSFQGNEAFF
>.|.|TRBJ1-1|TRBV27
TGTGCCAGCAGTCTGCTCGACAGTCTCACTGAAGCTTTCTTT
CASSLLDSLTEAFF
>TRBD2|.|TRBJ2-1|TRBV13
TGTGCCAGCAGCTCCCTAGCGGGAGGCCCCAATGAGCAGTTCTTC
CASSSLAGGPNEQFF
>.|.|TRBJ2-3|TRBV4-3
TGCGCCAGCAGCCCCCTGAGGAGCACAGATACGCAGTATTTT
CASSPLRSTDTQYF
>.|.|TRBJ2-3|TRBV14
TGTGCCAGCAGCCCGTTTCCAGATACGCAGTATTTT
CASSPFPDTQYF
>.|.|TRBJ2-3|TRBV7-9
TGTGCCAGCAGCCACCGGACAGAAAGCACAGATACGCAGTATTTT
CASSHRTESTDTQYF
>TRBD1|.|TRBJ1-6|TRBV28
TGTGCCAGCAGTCCGGACAGGGGTTGGGATTCACCCCTCCACTTT
CASSPDRGWDSPLHF
>.|few|TRBJ1-5|TRBV6-6
TGTGCCAGCACCGAACAGGGTTTTGGTCAGCCCCAGCATTTT
CASTEQGFGQPQHF
>.|.|TRBJ1-2|TRBV5-6
TGTGCCAGCAGCTTAACCGATAACAGGGCCCCTCCCTATGGCTACACCTTC
CASSLTDNRAPPYGYTF
>TRBD1|.|TRBJ2-3|TRBV10-3
TGTGCCATCAGTGGGGGACAGGGCCCAGATACGCAGTATTTT
CAISGGQGPDTQYF
>.|.|TRBJ1-5|TRBV6-4
TGTGCCAGCAGTGACGGCTTAAATCAGCCCCAGCATTTT
CASSDGLNQPQHF
>TRBD1|.|TRBJ1-1|TRBV2
TGTGCCAGCAGTGATGACAGGGGTGGGAAGAACACTGAAGCTTTCTTT
CASSDDRGGKNTEAFF
>TRBD2|.|TRBJ2-1|TRBV15
TGTGCCACCAGCAGGGGTTACAGAGCGGGGGCCTACAATGAGCAGTTCTTC
CATSRGYRAGAYNEQFF
>.|.|TRBJ2-3|TRBV11-1
TGTGCCAGCAGCTTTGGCGGTGGCACAGATACGCAGTATTTT
CASSFGGGTDTQYF
>.|.|TRBJ1-1|TRBV27
TGTGCCAGCAGAACTACCTCTTGGAGGGAGGGCGGCACTGAAGCTTTCTTT
CASRTTSWREGGTEAFF
>.|.|TRBJ1-2|TRBV5-6
TGTGCCAGCAGCTTTGGGGCAGGGCTGGGTGGCTACACCTTC
CASSFGAGLGGYTF
>TRBD1|.|TRBJ2-7|TRBV7-8
TGTGCCAGCAGCCCAAGGGACAGGCCGACCTACGAGCAGTACTTC
CASSPRDRPTYEQYF
>.|.|TRBJ2-1|TRBV2
TGTGCCAGCACAACGGGGGGCTACTGGGGCAATGAGCAGTTCTTC
CASTTGGYWGNEQFF
>.|.|TRBJ1-1|TRBV7-9
TGTGCCAGCAGGTACGGGGACACTGAAGCTTTCTTT
CASRYGDTEAFF
>.|.|TRBJ2-5|TRBV9
TGTGCCAGCAGCGTAGTACCTAGCCAAGAGACCCAGTACTTC
CASSVVPSQETQYF
>TRBD1|.|TRBJ2-7|TRBV2
TGTGCCAGCAAAACCCGGGACAGGGGGTTCTACGAGCAGTACTTC
CASKTRDRGFYEQYF
>TRBD2|.|TRBJ2-1|TRBV5-4
TGTGCCAGTGGGACTAGCGGGGGCGAGCAGTTCTTC
CASGTSGGEQFF
>.|.|TRBJ2-1|TRBV11-3
TGTGCCAGCAGCGGGGACAACAATGAGCAGTTCTTC
CASSGDNNEQFF
>.|once|TRBJ2-4|TRBV2
TGTGCCAGCACTCCCGCGGGCATTCAGTACTTC
CASTPAGIQYF
>.|.|TRBJ2-1|TRBV10-3
TGTGCCATCAGGGGGGACTCCAATGAGCAGTTCTTC
CAIRGDSNEQFF
>TRBD2|.|TRBJ2-1|TRBV6-2/TRBV6-3
TGTGCCAGCAGCTCTAGCGGGGGTAGGTCCAATGAGCAGTTCTTC
CASSSSGGRSNEQFF
>.|.|TRBJ1-6|TRBV28
TGTGCCAGCAGTCAGGATCAAAATTCACCCCTCCACTTT
CASSQDQNSPLHF
>.|.|TRBJ2-5|TRBV13
TGTGCCAGCAGCCCCCCGGAGGGCCAAGAGACCCAGTACTTC
CASSPPEGQETQYF
>TRBD1|once|TRBJ2-2|TRBV7-9
TGTGCCAGCAGCTGGACCGGTCAGGGGGCGAACACCGGGGAGCTGTTTTTT
CASSWTGQGANTGELFF